This passage covers 21 T cell receptor beta chains from one sample sequenced in a study of neurological immune-mediated disorders (dated by TCRdb to the late 2010s). Library preparation employed 5' RACE. Sequencing was performed on an Illumina HiSeq 2500. The public reads were quality trimmed at Q25 with fastp and then assembled into clones with MiXCR by TCRdb, keeping productive beta chains. Rows are combined by CDR3 protein, so each entry shows the most common genes and DNA. For this sample there are roughly 70,000 distinct CDR3 sequences; 3.9% appear just once. Of the sample, 1.3% falls within the top ten clones. Sequencing input: PBMCs. Source of these receptors: a man younger than 40 with multiple sclerosis.

This clonotype has a handful of counts. The CDR3, as DNA: TGCGCCAGCAGCCCCGGACACCCTAATGAAAAACTGTTTTTT. Amino acids: CASSPGHPNEKLFF. The genes are TRBV5-1 and TRBJ1-4; perhaps TRBD1 as D (5 bases). Germline CDR1 is SGHRS and CDR2 is YFSETQ. V lost 4 bases and J lost 3, with 10 bases in between. This CDR3 has 14 amino acids.

This clonotype was counted many times. The rearrangement joins TRBV12-3 or TRBV12-4 to TRBJ2-3; maybe TRBD1 (5 bases). The CDR3 spans 14 residues. Trimming took off 3 bases at V and 3 bases at J, with 10 bases between the two ends. CDR3 DNA: TGTGCCAGCAGTTTTTCCAGGGCGACAGATACGCAGTATTTT. Residues: CASSFSRATDTQYF.

This clonotype has ten or more counts. The chain is built from TRBV12-3 or TRBV12-4 and TRBJ1-2; D possibly corresponds to TRBD1 (5 bases). The V gene lost 2 bases and the J gene lost 3 bases, with 13 bases spanning the gap. The CDR3 consists of 15 residues. Here the CDR3 reads CASSLRSGWDYGYTF. CDR3 DNA sequence: TGTGCCAGCAGTTTACGTTCAGGGTGGGACTATGGCTACACCTTC.

This clonotype was picked up many times. This chain links TRBV12-3 or TRBV12-4 with TRBJ2-1; D not certain. V was trimmed by 5 bases and J by 0 bases, leaving 8 bases between them. The CDR3 consists of 14 residues. CDR3 protein: CASSRASSYNEQFF. The CDR3 bases are TGTGCCAGCAGTAGGGCTTCCTCCTACAATGAGCAGTTCTTC.

The sample holds many counts of this clonotype. This rearrangement joins TRBV6-1 to TRBJ1-2; 7 bases agree with TRBD1. Germline V lookup: CDR1 MNHNS, CDR2 SASEGT. The CDR3 is 17 residues long. V shed 5 bases and J 4 bases; nucleotides not matched to a gene: 16. In nucleotides, the CDR3 is TGTGCCAGCAGTTTTTTCGCGGGACAGTCAAGTGGCTATGGCTACACCTTC. Protein product: CASSFFAGQSSGYGYTF.

This clonotype was recorded at least ten times. The J gene is TRBJ2-5, the V gene TRBV4-1, with D unclear. V lost 0 bases, J lost 5 bases, and 7 bases lay in between. In germline, CDR1 is MGHRA, CDR2 YSYEKL. The CDR3 sequence is 13 residues long. This CDR3 reads CASSQDRSETQYF. As DNA, the CDR3 is TGCGCCAGCAGCCAAGATAGGTCGGAGACCCAGTACTTC.

Many counts were recorded for this clonotype. V is TRBV5-1 and J is TRBJ1-1, with TRBD1 matching over 7 bases. This CDR3 is built from 16 residues. Losses at the gene ends were 2 bases for V and 1 base for J; bases not matched to a gene: 8. Germline V gene sequence: CDR1 SGHRS, CDR2 YFSETQ. CDR3 DNA sequence: TGCGCCAGCAGCTTCAGGGGGGAGATCGGGAACACTGAAGCTTTCTTT. This gives the protein CASSFRGEIGNTEAFF.

With respect to this clonotype: Being one base from a much bigger clone, this may be a read error. The rearrangement joins TRBV9 to TRBJ2-7; D ambiguous. Trimming shortened V by 0 bases and J by 1 base, and 8 bases separated the two germline ends. The length of the CDR3 is 14 residues. Germline CDR1 is SGDLS and CDR2 is YYNGEE. CDR3 coding DNA: TGTGCCAGCAGCGTAGTAGAAACTTCCTACGAGCAGTACTTC. Encoded protein: CASSVVETSYEQYF. The variable domain in full, completed from reference TRBV9 and TRBJ2-7, reads DSGVTQTPKHLITATGQRVTLRCSPRSGDLSVYWYQQSLDQGLQFLIQYYNGEERAKGNILERFSAQQFPDLHSELNLSSLELGDSALYFCASSVVETSYEQYFGPGTRLTVT.

This clonotype came up many times. The V gene is TRBV6-5, the J gene TRBJ1-1, with a tentative D call TRBD1 (5 bases). Trimming took off 6 bases at V and 3 bases at J, with 14 bases between the two ends. CDR1 and CDR2 (germline): MNHEY, SVGAGI. The length of the CDR3 is 14 residues. CDR3 DNA: TGTGCCAGCAGCCCGATCGACAGATACACTGAAGCTTTCTTT. Residues: CASSPIDRYTEAFF.

This clonotype was seen many times. This sequence joins TRBV5-6 and TRBJ2-5; perhaps D is TRBD1 or TRBD2 (6 bases each). The ends were cut back, 5 bases at V and 4 bases at J, with 21 bases in the middle. Germline V gives CDR1 SGHDT, CDR2 YYEEEE. The CDR3 runs 16 residues. The CDR3 sequence is CASRVGGFGLGETQYF. The DNA for the CDR3 is TGTGCCAGCAGGGTAGGGGGGTTCGGCCTCGGAGAGACCCAGTACTTC.

The table lists this clonotype with a few counts. The rearrangement uses TRBV5-1 and TRBJ1-1, with 8 positions matching TRBD1. The ends lost 0 bases at V and 8 bases at J; junction bases unmatched: 6. The CDR3 has 14 residues. Germline V gene lookup returns CDR1 SGHRS and CDR2 YFSETQ. The CDR3 coding sequence is TGCGCCAGCAGCTTGGGTGACAGGGGCCAAGAAGCTTTCTTT. Translation gives CASSLGDRGQEAFF. Looking up the rest from reference TRBV5-1 and TRBJ1-1 gives the full variable domain: KAGVTQTPRYLIKTRGQQVTLSCSPISGHRSVSWYQQTPGQGLQFLFEYFSETQRNKGNFPGRFSGRQFSNSRSEMNVSTLELGDSALYLCASSLGDRGQEAFFGQGTRLTVV.

This clonotype was picked up many times. CDR3 in DNA: TGTGCCAGCAGTGAATGGGGGGGTTTAGATACGCAGTATTTT. Amino acid sequence: CASSEWGGLDTQYF. V and J are TRBV25-1 and TRBJ2-3; 7 bases line up with TRBD2. V lost 1 base and J lost 5; bases outside the gene matches: 3. The CDR3 contains 14 residues. The germline gives CDR1 MGHDK, CDR2 SYGVNS.

This clonotype was seen ten or more times. The J gene is TRBJ2-2, the V gene TRBV29-1, with a possible D match to TRBD2 (6 bases). This CDR3 is 13 amino acids long. Germline V gene lookup returns CDR1 SQVTM and CDR2 ANQGSEA. V was pared by 6 bases and J by 3 bases, with 11 bases between. The CDR3 is CSVGRRDTGELFF. The CDR3 DNA is TGCAGCGTAGGAAGGAGGGACACCGGGGAGCTGTTTTTT.

Many counts were recorded for this clonotype. The rearrangement joins TRBV29-1 to TRBJ1-1, with 7 positions matching TRBD1. CDR1 and CDR2 (germline): SQVTM, ANQGSEA. V was clipped by 7 bases and J by 0 bases; unmatched bases: 11. This CDR3 region has 15 residues. The CDR3, as DNA: TGCAGCGCGCGACAGGGATGGGGGATGAACACTGAAGCTTTCTTT. Protein product: CSARQGWGMNTEAFF.

This clonotype was seen many times. V gene TRBV20-1 combines with J gene TRBJ1-2, with D possibly matching TRBD1 (5 bases). Germline lookup yields CDR1 DFQATT and CDR2 SNEGSKA (reference sequence). V lost 5 bases and J 6 bases, leaving 22 bases between the germline ends. This CDR3 has 15 residues. CDR3 residues: CSAPARQTPANGYTF. Written as DNA, the CDR3 is TGCAGTGCTCCGGCCCGACAGACCCCTGCCAATGGCTACACCTTC.

In its sample, this clonotype was seen many times. This chain joins TRBV29-1 and TRBJ1-1, with D tentatively TRBD1 (5 bases). The CDR3 totals 11 residues. Trimming removed 6 bases from V and 5 bases from J, with 10 bases in between. From germline, CDR1 is SQVTM and CDR2 ANQGSEA. The CDR3 reads CSVDRNTEAFF. CDR3 nucleotides: TGCAGCGTAGACAGAAATACTGAAGCTTTCTTT.

This clonotype has at least ten counts. The chain has TRBV12-3 or TRBV12-4 and TRBJ1-4; 7 bases map to TRBD1. V shed 6 bases, J shed 8 bases, and the junction held 9 bases outside the gene matches. This CDR3 comprises 14 residues. In DNA, the CDR3 is TGTGCCAGCAGCGAGAGGGACAGAAGGGAAAAACTGTTTTTT. Translation: CASSERDRREKLFF.

This clonotype has a handful of counts. A much bigger clone sits one base away, suggesting this may be a read error. V usage is TRBV7-9 and J usage is TRBJ1-6; D call uncertain. CDR1 and CDR2 (germline): SEHNR, FQNEAQ (reference sequence). V lost 9 bases to trimming and J lost 12 bases, with 9 bases between them. The CDR3 contains 10 residues. CDR3 nucleotides: TGTGCCAGAAGCCCGGAACCCCTCCACTTT. Protein sequence: CARSPEPLHF.

This clonotype was recorded many times. Compared with germline, one end of the junction differs, possibly owing to a read error. The chain combines TRBV9 with TRBJ1-6; D not resolved. Germline V gene lookup returns CDR1 SGDLS and CDR2 YYNGEE. This CDR3 is 15 amino acids long. The CDR3 loop reads CASSVGRMVNSPLNF. For the CDR3, the DNA is TGTGCCAGCAGCGTGGGTCGGATGGTAAATTCACCCCTCAACTTT.

Many counts were recorded for this clonotype. This CDR3 reads CSATSTDTQYF. The CDR3 coding sequence is TGCAGTGCCACCAGCACAGATACGCAGTATTTT. The chain joins TRBV20-1 to TRBJ2-3; no clear D. This CDR3 comprises 11 residues. The germline V and J ends were trimmed by 6 bases and 0 bases, with 4 bases remaining between them. The germline CDR1 and CDR2 sequences are DFQATT and SNEGSKA (reference sequence).

This clonotype was counted many times. The chain is built from TRBV29-1 and TRBJ2-2, with D perhaps matching TRBD2 (6 bases). This CDR3 region has 13 residues. Per the germline V gene, CDR1 is SQVTM and CDR2 is ANQGSEA. With 4 bases removed from V and 4 bases from J, the gap between germline ends came to 10 bases. The CDR3 nucleotides read TGCAGCGTTGGTATTAGCGGCACCGGGGAGCTGTTTTTT. Translating gives CSVGISGTGELFF.